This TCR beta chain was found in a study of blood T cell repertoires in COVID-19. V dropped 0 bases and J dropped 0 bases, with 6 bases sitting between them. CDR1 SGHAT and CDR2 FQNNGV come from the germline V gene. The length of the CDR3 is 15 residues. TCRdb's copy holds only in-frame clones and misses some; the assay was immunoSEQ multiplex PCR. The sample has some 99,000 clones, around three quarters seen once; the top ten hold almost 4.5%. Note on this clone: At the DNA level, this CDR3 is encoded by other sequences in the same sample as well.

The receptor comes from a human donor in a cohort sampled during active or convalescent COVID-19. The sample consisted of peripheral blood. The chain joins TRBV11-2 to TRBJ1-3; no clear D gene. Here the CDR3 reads CASSLERSSGNTIYF. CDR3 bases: TGTGCCAGCAGCTTAGAACGGAGCTCTGGAAACACCATATATTTT.